This TCR beta chain was recorded in a study of cytomegalovirus exposure and HLA in healthy donors. Study observations and caveats: Rarity held for most TCR sequences, but there were some public TCRs that occurred in many donors.

Germline CDR1 is SGHRS and CDR2 is YFSETQ. There are 12 residues in the CDR3. V was trimmed by 0 bases and J by 12 bases, leaving 10 bases between them. PCR was performed using 60 Vbeta and 13 Jbeta primers. The table came from immunoSEQ multiplex PCR; TCRdb's copy has only in-frame clones and leaves some out. The data contain about 62,000 clones, 80% to 90% of them singletons. Concerning this clone: What it binds is unknown.

This TCR was sampled from a woman in her 30s in good health and CMV-seronegative. The chain employs TRBV5-1 and TRBJ2-1; D might be TRBD1 (5 bases). Sequencing was done on a sample of PBMCs. The chain's CDR3 is CASSLEARAQFF. The CDR3 DNA reads as TGCGCCAGCAGCTTGGAGGCCAGGGCGCAGTTCTTC.